This TCR beta chain is drawn from a study of blood T cells in healthy people across ages. Study as a whole: Template switching retrieved approximately one barcoded beta molecule for each two T cells.

Through a sample-barcoded 5' primer and a J-beta primer mix, a second PCR was run for about 6 to 11 cycles. MiXCR, applied by TCRdb to the 5' RACE reads, yields one record per CDR3 protein. The data hold 1.2 million to 1.5 million distinct CDR3 sequences, with almost 60% observed a single time. Germline V gives CDR1 MNHEY, CDR2 SVGAGI. V lost 0 bases and J lost 6, with 12 bases in between. CDR3 length equals 15 residues. With each sample, at least 5 micrograms of total RNA were extracted. The clonotype comes from a man between 18 and 29 years old in good health. V is TRBV6-5 and J is TRBJ1-5, with D possibly being TRBD1 (6 bases). The source material was blood. The CDR3 DNA reads as TGTGCCAGCAGTTACTCTTGGGGGGCCGGTCAGCCCCAGCATTTT. Translating gives CASSYSWGAGQPQHF.